This T cell receptor beta chain comes out of a study of blood T cell repertoires in COVID-19 (TCRdb year 2020). Background on the whole study: Samples from collaborators originated in the United States, Italy and Spain and spanned both the acute and convalescent phases of COVID-19. Samples were obtained from the ongoing ImmuneRACE study (first 160 participants) and from 1,000 to 1,500 subjects provided by 6 global collaborators. The repertoires were released in a freely available public database meant as a resource for research on the immune response to SARS-CoV-2. The material from the prospective study consisted of cDNA or gDNA derived from T cells, B-cell-depleted T cells, or PBMCs. Where available, HLA class I and class II types were obtained from metadata supplied by the sample provider rather than from assay-based typing. The sample metadata nearly always contained a de-identified subject ID, COVID-19 status, age in years and sex. The dataset comprised deeply sampled blood TCRbeta repertoires from subjects exposed to, actively infected with, or recovered from COVID-19. Summary of the overall study and its limitations: Clinical and demographic metadata were provided uncurated, with the amount varying by source and participant.

The CDR3 starts with the cysteine, ends with the phenylalanine, and has 16 residues. The retained sequence is limited to the CDR3, 48 bases, with the frame set at the first base. CDR1 SGHRS and CDR2 YFSETQ are derived from the germline V gene. Deletion took 4 bases off V and 4 bases off J, with a span of 21 bases between the germline ends. Collaborating institutions collected whole blood in K2EDTA tubes following their own protocols. For TCRbeta analysis, collaborators shipped samples in one of three forms: frozen whole blood, isolated PBMCs, or DNA extracted from either of those sample types. The immunoSEQ Assay, a bias-controlled multiplex PCR, was used to amplify TCRbeta CDR3 regions from genomic DNA. The authors processed their data as follows. Nucleated cell counts per sample were estimated from amplification of reference gene primers within the assay. To quantify the absolute abundance of each unique TCRbeta CDR3 rearrangement, sequence reads were collapsed and filtered. For each sample, productive Simpson clonality was calculated by taking the square root of Simpson's diversity index across productive rearrangements. Entries here come from immuneACCESS through TCRdb and include only in-frame sequences with V and J called. Some clones fail to appear in such tables; in the studies checked, an unresolved V gene covers under half of the shortfall, and the cause of the remainder is unknown. V and J calls and clone size are given by that table; D and trimming were obtained from the DNA. Here the sample has about 75,000 clones; around 84% occur a single time. The biggest ten clones account for under 25% of the sample.

This clone was seen once. Its binding antigen is unknown. Base qualities are not at hand, and no much larger clone is one base apart. Input material: peripheral blood. The rearranged chain carries TRBV5-1 and TRBJ2-7, and TRBD2 may be the D gene, going by 7 matching bases. This TCR came from a woman between 50 and 59 years old with acute or convalescent COVID-19. The nucleotides are TGCGCCAGCAGCCCCGGCAGGTGGGGGGGGCGGTACGAGCAGTACTTC. Its coded protein is CASSPGRWGGRYEQYF.